The 27 T cell receptor beta chains presented below share a single source sample, sequenced in a study of T cell responses to AZD1222 COVID-19 vaccine. Assay used: immunoSEQ multiplex PCR; TCRdb lists only in-frame clones, some missing. Of about 110,000 clones detected, approximately 86% appear once; the ten largest clones hold around 3.2%. The source material was peripheral blood, sampled on day 0 of AZD1222 vaccination. The receptor source for this set is an adult in good health.

V usage is TRBV28 and J usage is TRBJ1-6, with D perhaps TRBD1 (5 bases). CDR1 is MDHEN and CDR2 is SYDVKM in the germline V gene. The length of the CDR3 is 15 residues. V shed 6 bases and J shed 6 bases, with 15 bases lying between them. CDR3 nucleotides: TGTGCCAGCAGCCCTCTACAGGTACCTAATTCACCCCTCCACTTT. As protein: CASSPLQVPNSPLHF.

The rearrangement links TRBV15 to TRBJ2-5; 7 bases are a match to TRBD2. This CDR3 is 18 amino acids long. Germline values: CDR1 LNHNV, CDR2 YYDKDF (reference sequence). V dropped 1 base and J dropped 4; count of bases not matched to a gene: 15. The CDR3 nucleotides are TGTGCCACCAGCAGAGCACCCTTTTTTGTGGGGGGGGGAGAGACCCAGTACTTC. This sequence encodes CATSRAPFFVGGGETQYF.

This clone has just one count. The chain joins TRBV11-3 to TRBJ2-2; 8 bases are a match to TRBD2. The CDR3 totals 16 residues. The V gene end was trimmed by 1 base and the J gene end by 5 bases; junction bases not matched to a gene: 6. The germline V gene has CDR1 SGHNT and CDR2 YENEEA. The CDR3 region has the DNA TGTGCCAGCAGCTTAGTACCGGGACTAGAAACCGGGGAGCTGTTTTTT. This codes for CASSLVPGLETGELFF.

The chain is built from TRBV20-1 and TRBJ2-5; D ambiguous. The CDR3 consists of 13 residues. V lost 3 bases, J lost 2 bases, and 10 bases lay in between. The germline gives CDR1 DFQATT, CDR2 SNEGSKA (reference sequence). In DNA, the CDR3 is TGCAGTGCTAGTACATCCGGGCAAGAGACCCAGTACTTC. This sequence encodes CSASTSGQETQYF.

The chain links TRBV19 to TRBJ2-2; 7 bases agree with TRBD1. CDR3 length equals 18 residues. The J segment lost 0 bases and the V segment lost 3 bases, leaving 10 bases of the junction unmatched. Germline assignment: CDR1 LNHDA and CDR2 SQIVND (reference sequence). In nucleotides, the CDR3 is TGTGCCAGTAGTATCCCTCCCTGGGGACAGACGAACACCGGGGAGCTGTTTTTT. Residues: CASSIPPWGQTNTGELFF.

V is TRBV7-9 and J is TRBJ2-7; 8 nucleotides line up with TRBD1. Germline assignment: CDR1 SEHNR and CDR2 FQNEAQ (reference sequence). The CDR3 sequence is 14 residues long. V was pared by 5 bases and J by 3 bases, with 6 bases of the junction left unmatched. The CDR3 loop is CASSRQGNNYEQYF. CDR3 nucleotides: TGTGCCAGCAGCCGACAGGGGAATAACTACGAGCAGTACTTC.

The chain is built from TRBV5-4 and TRBJ1-1; tentatively, D is TRBD1 (5 bases). The CDR3 totals 14 residues. Germline CDR1 and CDR2: SGHNT and YYREEE (reference sequence). V dropped 5 bases and J dropped 4 bases, with 15 bases sitting between them. CDR3 nucleotides: TGTGCCAGCAGACCCGGGACTGGACGCACTGAAGCTTTCTTT. This codes for CASRPGTGRTEAFF.

This sequence joins TRBV7-2 and TRBJ1-4; D not resolved. Germline CDR1 is SGHTA and CDR2 is FQGNSA. This CDR3 has 14 amino acids. V lost 8 bases to trimming and J lost 0 bases, with 10 bases between them. The CDR3 sequence is CASQRSATNEKLFF. The CDR3 DNA is TGTGCCAGCCAGAGGAGTGCAACTAATGAAAAACTGTTTTTT.

The chain carries TRBV11-2 and TRBJ1-1; tentatively, D is TRBD1 (5 bases). Per the germline V gene, CDR1 is SGHAT and CDR2 is FQNNGV. With 1 base removed from V and 5 bases from J, the gap between germline ends came to 11 bases. The CDR3 spans 14 residues. The CDR3 DNA reads as TGTGCCAGCAGCTTAGGACAGATATATACTGAAGCTTTCTTT. Translation gives CASSLGQIYTEAFF.

The chain recombines TRBV6-6 with TRBJ1-1, with TRBD1 matching over 8 bases. The V segment lost 5 bases and the J segment 4 bases; nucleotides outside the gene matches: 6. CDR3 length equals 14 residues. CDR1 is MNHNY, CDR2 SVGAGI, per germline (reference sequence). CDR3 in DNA: TGTGCCAGCAGTCGACAGGGGCGCACCACTGAAGCTTTCTTT. Its translation is CASSRQGRTTEAFF.

This chain links TRBV7-7 with TRBJ2-3, with TRBD1 matching over 9 bases. The CDR3 has 15 residues. V dropped 5 bases and J dropped 2; count of bases not matched to a gene: 5. Germline CDR1 and CDR2: SSHAT and FNYEAQ (reference sequence). As DNA, the CDR3 is TGTGCCAGCAGCCAAGGGACAGGGTTCACAGATACGCAGTATTTT. It specifies CASSQGTGFTDTQYF.

The chain combines TRBV6-1 with TRBJ1-1, with 11 nucleotides matching TRBD1. There are 18 residues in the CDR3. Germline V CDR1 and CDR2: MNHNS, SASEGT. The V gene end was trimmed by 4 bases and the J gene end by 0 bases; junction bases not matched to a gene: 10. The CDR3 region has the DNA TGTGCCAGCAGTGTTACCCGGGACAGGGGGATCATGAACACTGAAGCTTTCTTT. It yields the protein CASSVTRDRGIMNTEAFF.

CDR3 in amino acids: CASSPGQGGITEAFF. The CDR3 DNA is TGTGCCAGCAGTCCGGGACAGGGAGGGATCACTGAAGCTTTCTTT. The chain recombines TRBV28 with TRBJ1-1, with 9 positions matching TRBD1. The CDR3 totals 15 residues. Germline CDR1 is MDHEN and CDR2 is SYDVKM. Trimming cost V 5 bases and J 4 bases; bases outside gene matches: 8.

This chain connects TRBV19 to TRBJ1-3, with D hard to call. Deletions cut 4 bases from V and 0 bases from J, with 10 bases between. Germline CDR1 reads LNHDA; CDR2 reads SQIVND (reference sequence). The CDR3 sequence is 15 residues long. CDR3 bases: TGTGCCAGTAGTACTCTTTATAGCTCTGGAAACACCATATATTTT. Amino acids: CASSTLYSSGNTIYF.

The chain is built from TRBV14 and TRBJ2-7; 8 nucleotides match TRBD2. This CDR3 has 19 amino acids. V lost 1 base and J lost 4; bases outside the gene matches: 18. Germline V lookup: CDR1 SGHDN, CDR2 FVKESK. CDR3 protein: CASSQGTLLGLVVGYEQYF. For the CDR3, the DNA is TGTGCCAGCAGCCAAGGCACGCTATTGGGACTAGTCGTGGGGTACGAGCAGTACTTC.

The chain uses TRBV2 and TRBJ2-7, with a weak D call TRBD2 (6 bases). CDR1 and CDR2 (germline): SNHLY, FYNNEI. The CDR3 is 13 amino acids. V was cut by 10 bases and J by 7 bases, with 20 bases left in between. CDR3 DNA sequence: TGTGCCACCACCGGGACTGTAATAGGGGAGCAGTACTTC. Protein product: CATTGTVIGEQYF.

This clone showed up just a few times. The chain has TRBV6-5 and TRBJ1-6, with no clear D. Germline CDR1 is MNHEY and CDR2 is SVGAGI. The CDR3 runs to 16 residues. Between the trimmed V and J ends, which lost 4 bases and 0 bases, there was a span of 10 bases. Written as DNA, the CDR3 is TGTGCCAGCAGTTTCCGCCCCAGCTCCTATAATTCACCCCTCCACTTT. As protein: CASSFRPSSYNSPLHF.

The chain employs TRBV29-1 and TRBJ1-1; D gene ambiguous. This CDR3 has 14 residues. Per the germline V gene, CDR1 is SQVTM and CDR2 is ANQGSEA. Trimming took 7 bases from V and 1 from J, leaving 16 bases between them. DNA of the CDR3: TGCAGCGGTAGGACCCGGACGGCGAACACTGAAGCTTTCTTT. Encoded protein: CSGRTRTANTEAFF.

The V gene is TRBV6-2 or TRBV6-3, the J gene TRBJ2-2; 8 nucleotides match TRBD1. J gave up 7 bases and V 6 bases, and 13 bases lay outside the gene matches. Germline values: CDR1 MNHEY, CDR2 SVGEGT. The length of the CDR3 is 16 residues. The CDR3 DNA reads as TGTGCCAGCAGCCCTCGGGGACAGGTTCGGCGCGGGGAGCTGTTTTTT. Translation: CASSPRGQVRRGELFF.

The chain recombines TRBV7-8 with TRBJ1-5; D remains unclear. The CDR3 sequence is 15 residues long. Looked up from germline, CDR1 is SGHVS and CDR2 is FQNEAQ. With 0 bases removed from V and 4 bases from J, the gap between germline ends came to 10 bases. CDR3 sequence (DNA): TGTGCCAGCAGCTTAGCCGGGAAAGAAAATCAGCCCCAGCATTTT. Translating it yields CASSLAGKENQPQHF.

J is TRBJ2-5 and V is TRBV20-1, with 8 bases identical to TRBD2. V lost 3 bases, J lost 1 base, and 10 bases stayed unmatched. Per the germline V gene, CDR1 is DFQATT and CDR2 is SNEGSKA (reference sequence). The CDR3 covers 16 residues. The CDR3 loop reads CSASLGSGALQETQYF. For the CDR3, the DNA is TGCAGTGCTAGTTTGGGTAGCGGGGCCCTCCAAGAGACCCAGTACTTC.

The gene calls are TRBV24-1 and TRBJ1-2; possible D gene TRBD1, 5 bases. The CDR3 is 13 residues long. Between the trimmed V and J ends, which lost 6 bases and 3 bases, there was a span of 10 bases. Germline-derived CDR1 and CDR2 are KGHDR and SFDVKD. The CDR3 sequence is CATSRGSDYGYTF. The CDR3, as DNA: TGTGCCACCAGTCGGGGGAGCGACTATGGCTACACCTTC.

This chain uses TRBV7-2 with TRBJ2-5; maybe TRBD2 (7 bases). CDR1 is SGHTA and CDR2 is FQGNSA in the germline V gene. Between the trimmed V and J ends, which lost 1 base and 7 bases, there was a span of 16 bases. This CDR3 contains 15 residues. Written as DNA, the CDR3 is TGTGCCAGCAGCTTAGACGGGGGGCCCTCTGGGACCCAGTACTTC. It specifies CASSLDGGPSGTQYF. Based on the CDR3 plus reference TRBV7-2 and TRBJ2-5, the full variable domain is GAGVSQSPSNKVTEKGKDVELRCDPISGHTALYWYRQSLGQGLEFLIYFQGNSAPDKSGLPSDRFSAERTGGSVSTLTIQRTQQEDSAVYLCASSLDGGPSGTQYFGPGTRLLVL.

The genes are TRBV6-1 and TRBJ1-1, with TRBD1 matching over 7 bases. The V gene's germline CDR1 is MNHNS and CDR2 SASEGT. This CDR3 has 14 amino acids. V lost 6 bases to trimming and J lost 0 bases; unmatched junction nucleotides: 4. The CDR3 DNA follows: TGTGCCAGCAGACAGGGGCCTATGAACACTGAAGCTTTCTTT. Protein sequence: CASRQGPMNTEAFF.

The chain has TRBV6-5 and TRBJ1-1; TRBD1 is a possible D gene (5 bases). Germline loops: CDR1 MNHEY, CDR2 SVGAGI. V lost 6 bases, J lost 1 base, and 12 bases lay in between. The CDR3 has 14 residues. The CDR3 DNA follows: TGTGCCAGCAGAAGGGGACCCGCGAACACTGAAGCTTTCTTT. Protein sequence: CASRRGPANTEAFF.

This rearrangement joins TRBV7-7 to TRBJ2-2; no definite D call. Germline lookup yields CDR1 SSHAT and CDR2 FNYEAQ (reference sequence). The ends were cut back, 5 bases at V and 7 bases at J, with 11 bases in the middle. The CDR3 runs 13 residues. CDR3 coding DNA: TGTGCCAGCAGCCCGGAAGGATTCGGGGAGCTGTTTTTT. Translation: CASSPEGFGELFF.

This rearrangement joins TRBV6-5 to TRBJ1-5, with 7 bases that match TRBD1. Per germline, CDR1 MNHEY and CDR2 SVGAGI. CDR3 length: 15 residues. V was clipped by 7 bases and J by 5 bases; unmatched bases: 11. CDR3 DNA sequence: TGTGCCAGCATCAGGGACAGCCCTGGGTATCAGCCCCAGCATTTT. It codes for CASIRDSPGYQPQHF.